These 32 T cell receptor beta chains originate from one sample sequenced in a study of blood T cell repertoires in COVID-19 (dated by TCRdb to the early 2020s). Libraries came from the immunoSEQ multiplex PCR assay. TCRdb stores this immuneACCESS table with in-frame sequences only. Part of the clones is absent; in the studies checked, under half of the shortfall reflects unresolved V genes, and no reason is known for the rest. The sample has about 220,000 clones on record, 65% to 85% of them singletons. The ten most abundant clones make up more than 3% of the sample. Sequencing was performed on PBMCs or T cells enriched from blood (not recorded which). Source of these receptors: a woman aged 55-70 years who had recovered from COVID-19.

This chain joins TRBV7-7 and TRBJ1-1, with TRBD1 matching over 8 bases. Germline CDR1 SSHAT, CDR2 FNYEAQ (reference sequence). J lost 2 bases, V lost 3 bases, and 5 bases had no gene match. The CDR3 runs 15 residues. The CDR3 DNA sequence: TGTGCCAGCAGCTTTGGACAGGGAAGTAACACTGAAGCTTTCTTT. Amino acids: CASSFGQGSNTEAFF.

The J gene is TRBJ2-3, the V gene TRBV6-4, with no clear D. The germline gives CDR1 MRHNA, CDR2 SNTAGT. The CDR3 is made up of 13 amino acids. V was clipped by 2 bases and J by 2 bases, with 5 bases between them. The CDR3 DNA sequence: TGTGCCAGCAGTGACGAGCCCACAGATACGCAGTATTTT. This sequence encodes CASSDEPTDTQYF.

V is TRBV14 and J is TRBJ2-7, with D possibly being TRBD1 (5 bases). Germline V gene data show CDR1 as SGHDN and CDR2 as FVKESK. This CDR3 is 13 amino acids long. With 0 bases removed from V and 6 bases from J, the gap between germline ends came to 9 bases. The CDR3 reads CASSQDWGREQYF. CDR3 DNA sequence: TGTGCCAGCAGCCAAGACTGGGGCCGCGAGCAGTACTTC.

The chain links TRBV6-5 to TRBJ1-1; 9 bases fit TRBD1. The CDR3 spans 15 residues. In germline, CDR1 is MNHEY, CDR2 SVGAGI. V trimming: 5 bases; J trimming: 1 base; junction bases outside the gene matches: 5. The CDR3 region is CASSQDRGANTEAFF. The CDR3, as DNA: TGTGCCAGCAGTCAGGACAGGGGAGCGAACACTGAAGCTTTCTTT.

The chain couples TRBV18 to TRBJ1-1; no clear D gene. Germline V CDR1 and CDR2: KGHSH, LQKENI. CDR3 length: 13 amino acids. Trimming took 6 bases from V and 1 from J, leaving 9 bases between them. The CDR3: CASSPAENTEAFF. CDR3 sequence (DNA): TGTGCCAGCTCGCCCGCAGAGAACACTGAAGCTTTCTTT.

The table lists this clone with many counts. This chain joins TRBV18 and TRBJ2-7, with 7 bases identical to TRBD2. The CDR3 spans 17 residues. The germline V gene has CDR1 KGHSH and CDR2 LQKENI. The trim removed 5 bases at V and 2 bases at J, leaving 15 bases unmatched. The CDR3: CASSGGLREKRAYEQYF. For the CDR3, the DNA is TGTGCCAGCTCAGGAGGGTTGCGGGAGAAGAGGGCCTACGAGCAGTACTTC.

This clone was found once. This sequence joins TRBV27 and TRBJ2-1; TRBD1 agrees at 9 bases. Germline V lookup: CDR1 MNHEY, CDR2 SMNVEV (reference sequence). The CDR3 extends over 15 amino acids. V lost 1 base to trimming and J lost 5 bases; unmatched junction nucleotides: 3. The CDR3 bases are TGTGCCAGCAGTTTATTTGGGACAGGGAACAATGAGCAGTTCTTC. It specifies CASSLFGTGNNEQFF.

The chain couples TRBV11-3 to TRBJ2-2; D might be TRBD1 (6 bases). The CDR3 has 16 amino acids. Germline assignment: CDR1 SGHNT and CDR2 YENEEA. With 5 bases removed from V and 4 bases from J, the gap between germline ends came to 17 bases. The CDR3 coding sequence is TGTGCCAGCAGCCTGTCGACAGGTCGCGGCACCGGGGAGCTGTTTTTT. Protein sequence: CASSLSTGRGTGELFF.

The chain carries TRBV7-9 and TRBJ2-3, with 15 bases lining up with TRBD2. Unmatched junction bases numbered 8, after V lost 5 bases and J lost 5 bases. Per the germline V gene, CDR1 is SEHNR and CDR2 is FQNEAQ (reference sequence). This CDR3 comprises 17 residues. The CDR3 DNA follows: TGTGCCAGCAGCCTTGGACTAGCGGGGGGGCCGCGAGATACGCAGTATTTT. Protein product: CASSLGLAGGPRDTQYF.

V and J are TRBV3-1 (or the pseudogene TRBV3-2) and TRBJ1-5; TRBD1 matches at 7 bases. Germline trimming cut 4 bases from V and 4 bases from J; bases unmatched to any gene: 7. CDR1 LGHDT and CDR2 YNNKEL come from the germline V gene (reference sequence). The CDR3 runs to 15 residues. In DNA, the CDR3 is TGTGCCAGCAGCCTCGGGACAGCTACAAATCAGCCCCAGCATTTT. Translating it yields CASSLGTATNQPQHF.

This chain joins TRBV4-2 and TRBJ2-3, with 7 positions matching TRBD1. This CDR3 is built from 14 residues. In germline, CDR1 is LGHNA, CDR2 YNFKEQ. V shed 4 bases and J 5 bases; nucleotides not matched to a gene: 6. CDR3 residues: CASSRRQGEDTQYF. The CDR3 DNA follows: TGTGCCAGCAGCCGACGACAGGGCGAAGATACGCAGTATTTT.

CDR3 in amino acids: CASTELAVQETQYF. The CDR3 DNA is TGCGCCAGCACAGAACTAGCGGTTCAAGAGACCCAGTACTTC. The gene calls are TRBV10-2 and TRBJ2-5; TRBD2 agrees at 8 bases. This CDR3 comprises 14 residues. Germline values: CDR1 WSHSY, CDR2 SAAADI. The V gene end was trimmed by 7 bases and the J gene end by 2 bases; junction bases not matched to a gene: 6.

Here the CDR3 DNA reads TGTGCCAGCGGTACCACAGATAGCAATCAGCCCCAGCATTTT. Its protein product is CASGTTDSNQPQHF. The gene calls are TRBV7-9 and TRBJ1-5, with D uncertain. Germline V CDR1 and CDR2: SEHNR, FQNEAQ (reference sequence). This CDR3 spans 14 amino acids. With 8 bases removed from V and 0 bases from J, the gap between germline ends came to 11 bases. The full variable domain, with the rest looked up from reference TRBV7-9 and TRBJ1-5, is DTGVSQNPRHKITKRGQNVTFRCDPISEHNRLYWYRQTLGQGPEFLTYFQNEAQLEKSRLLSDRFSAERPKGSFSTLEIQRTEQGDSAMYLCASGTTDSNQPQHFGDGTRLSIL.

This clone is a singleton in its sample. The rearrangement joins TRBV4-1 to TRBJ1-3; D gene unclear. This CDR3 spans 17 amino acids. CDR1 is MGHRA and CDR2 is YSYEKL in the germline V gene. V was shortened by 0 bases and J by 0 bases, with 12 bases between the two germline ends. CDR3 sequence reads: CASSQDGGKSSGNTIYF. The CDR3 nucleotides are TGCGCCAGCAGCCAAGATGGAGGAAAGAGCTCTGGAAACACCATATATTTT.

The chain recombines TRBV7-2 with TRBJ2-7, with 7 nucleotides matching TRBD2. This CDR3 contains 15 residues. Germline V gene sequence: CDR1 SGHTA, CDR2 FQGNSA. Trimming removed 5 bases from V and 1 base from J; junction bases left unmatched: 8. The CDR3 bases are TGTGCCAGCAGCCCGGGGGGAGGGAGATCCTACGAGCAGTACTTC. Translating it yields CASSPGGGRSYEQYF.

The chain has TRBV14 and TRBJ2-3; D gene ambiguous. This CDR3 comprises 12 residues. The germline gives CDR1 SGHDN, CDR2 FVKESK. Trimming left V 4 bases short and J 0 bases short, with 2 bases between. The CDR3 DNA reads as TGTGCCAGCAGCCTAAGCACAGATACGCAGTATTTT. As protein: CASSLSTDTQYF.

The chain is built from TRBV5-8 and TRBJ2-2; the D is unclear. V lost 0 bases and J 6 bases, leaving 6 bases between the germline ends. Germline V gene lookup returns CDR1 SGHTS and CDR2 YDEGEE. The CDR3 totals 13 residues. The CDR3 spells CASSLVRPGELFF. In DNA form, the CDR3 reads TGTGCCAGCAGCTTGGTCAGGCCCGGGGAGCTGTTTTTT.

The chain recombines TRBV2 with TRBJ2-1; 13 bases align to TRBD2. Looked up from germline, CDR1 is SNHLY and CDR2 is FYNNEI. This CDR3 is built from 16 residues. V dropped 7 bases and J dropped 10; count of bases not matched to a gene: 13. Here the CDR3 reads CASTRGLAGTNGEQFF. The CDR3 DNA sequence: TGTGCCAGCACCAGGGGACTAGCGGGGACCAACGGGGAGCAGTTCTTC.

The chain uses TRBV10-1 and TRBJ1-2, with D unresolved. The CDR3 spans 15 residues. V lost 3 bases, J lost 4 bases, and 15 bases lay in between. Germline V gene lookup returns CDR1 WNHNN and CDR2 SYGVQD (reference sequence). The CDR3 region is CASSDNAASSYGYTF. The CDR3 DNA reads as TGCGCCAGCAGTGATAACGCCGCATCCAGCTATGGCTACACCTTC.

The chain employs TRBV3-1 (or the pseudogene TRBV3-2) and TRBJ2-5; TRBD2 might be the D (6 bases). The V end lost 6 bases, the J end lost 5 bases, and 16 bases lay between the germline ends. The germline CDR1 and CDR2 sequences are LGHDT and YNNKEL (reference sequence). The CDR3 has 14 amino acids. The CDR3 region has the DNA TGTGCCAGCAGGGCGACTAGTAGGGCGGAGACCCAGTACTTC. Amino acid sequence: CASRATSRAETQYF.

The V call is TRBV7-2, the J call TRBJ2-3; 11 bases align to TRBD2. The CDR3 contains 16 residues. The germline V gene has CDR1 SGHTA and CDR2 FQGNSA. Losses at the gene ends were 1 base for V and 2 bases for J; bases not matched to a gene: 2. This CDR3 is CASSLGLAGNTDTQYF. The CDR3 DNA sequence: TGTGCCAGCAGCTTAGGACTAGCGGGGAACACAGATACGCAGTATTTT.

V usage is TRBV11-2 and J usage is TRBJ1-1; TRBD1 aligns across 8 bases. This CDR3 comprises 13 residues. Germline CDR1 SGHAT, CDR2 FQNNGV. V lost 1 base and J lost 8; bases outside the gene matches: 3. This chain's CDR3 is CASSLVYRGEAFF. CDR3 DNA: TGTGCCAGCAGCTTAGTTTACAGGGGGGAAGCTTTCTTT.

The gene calls are TRBV13 and TRBJ2-1, with D maybe TRBD2 (6 bases). V lost 8 bases and J lost 7, with 18 bases in between. This CDR3 contains 14 residues. Germline CDR1 is PRHDT and CDR2 is FYEKMQ (reference sequence). CDR3 loop: CASGPAGSPNEQFF. The CDR3 bases are TGTGCCAGCGGCCCCGCGGGATCCCCGAATGAGCAGTTCTTC.

This chain connects TRBV7-2 to TRBJ1-2; no clear D gene. The CDR3 length is 16 residues. Deletions cut 1 base from V and 4 bases from J, with 16 bases between. CDR1 is SGHTA, CDR2 FQGNSA, per germline. The DNA of the CDR3 is TGTGCCAGCAGCTTAGGCCGGGAGGGCGTTGGCTATGGCTACACCTTC. Translation: CASSLGREGVGYGYTF.

V gene TRBV6-5 combines with J gene TRBJ1-5; TRBD1 matches at 7 bases. The CDR3 covers 14 residues. Germline values: CDR1 MNHEY, CDR2 SVGAGI. With V trimmed by 6 bases and J by 5 bases, 7 bases remained unmatched. The CDR3 DNA follows: TGTGCCAGCAGCTGGACAGGAGGGGATCAGCCCCAGCATTTT. It is translated as CASSWTGGDQPQHF.

The gene calls are TRBV4-2 and TRBJ2-2; 10 nucleotides agree with TRBD1. Germline-derived CDR1 and CDR2 are LGHNA and YNFKEQ. The CDR3 sequence is 16 residues long. The V segment lost 2 bases and the J segment 3 bases; nucleotides outside the gene matches: 3. Here the CDR3 reads CASSQRQGADTGELFF. CDR3 nucleotide sequence: TGTGCCAGCAGCCAACGACAGGGGGCGGACACCGGGGAGCTGTTTTTT.

J is TRBJ2-3 and V is TRBV6-5, with D hard to call. Germline V gene data show CDR1 as MNHEY and CDR2 as SVGAGI. CDR3 length: 13 amino acids. V lost 7 bases and J lost 2, with 10 bases in between. The CDR3 loop is CASTDFNTDTQYF. The DNA for the CDR3 is TGTGCCAGCACCGACTTTAACACAGATACGCAGTATTTT.

The chain combines TRBV13 with TRBJ1-1; D remains ambiguous. The CDR3 spans 14 residues. Trimming removed 5 bases from V and 0 bases from J, with 10 bases in between. The germline V gene encodes CDR1 PRHDT and CDR2 FYEKMQ (reference sequence). This CDR3 is CASSLLGVNTEAFF. In DNA form, the CDR3 reads TGTGCCAGCAGCCTCCTAGGAGTGAACACTGAAGCTTTCTTT.

V gene TRBV5-4 combines with J gene TRBJ1-4; the D is unclear. The V gene lost 5 bases and the J gene lost 4 bases, with 9 bases spanning the gap. Germline V gene sequence: CDR1 SGHNT, CDR2 YYREEE (reference sequence). The CDR3 is 13 amino acids. CDR3 DNA sequence: TGTGCCAGCAGGGATGCGGGTAATGAAAAACTGTTTTTT. It codes for CASRDAGNEKLFF.

This clone was seen just once. This chain joins TRBV3-1 (or the pseudogene TRBV3-2) and TRBJ1-1, with a weak D call TRBD1 (6 bases). Trimming pared 6 bases from V and 10 bases from J, leaving 27 bases between. CDR1 and CDR2 from the germline V gene are LGHDT and YNNKEL (reference sequence). The CDR3 has 16 residues. The DNA of the CDR3 is TGTGCCAGCAGTCCTCAAGGGCAGGGGATTTTCGAGCGAGCTTTCTTT. It translates to CASSPQGQGIFERAFF.

The rearrangement links TRBV12-3 or TRBV12-4 to TRBJ1-2; D remains unclear. Trimming cost V 1 base and J 5 bases, with 8 bases left between them. The CDR3 length is 13 residues. For the CDR3, the DNA is TGTGCCAGCAGTTTAGAAGACATTTATGGCTACACCTTC. Translated, it gives CASSLEDIYGYTF.

The rearrangement joins TRBV3-1 (or the pseudogene TRBV3-2) to TRBJ1-2, with a possible D match to TRBD1 (6 bases). The CDR3 runs 15 residues. The V end was cut by 3 bases, the J end by 0 bases, with 11 bases between. Per the germline V gene, CDR1 is LGHDT and CDR2 is YNNKEL (reference sequence). In DNA form, the CDR3 reads TGTGCCAGCAGCCATAAGGGGGTTCCTAACTATGGCTACACCTTC. As protein: CASSHKGVPNYGYTF.